A single sample is the source of the 31 T cell receptor beta chains below, sequenced in a study of post-analysis software for immune sequencing data (dated by TCRdb to between 2014 and 2017). The full study reports these points: Significantly higher frequencies in patients than in controls were found for several TRBV segments, including TRBV5-6, TRBV5-1 and TRBV20-1.

The library relied on PCR. TCRdb lists the instrument as Illumina HiSeq 2500. To reduce PCR and sequencing biases, unique molecular identifiers were built into the TCR beta cDNA libraries. The public reads were reprocessed in TCRdb via fastp at Q25 and MiXCR, keeping in-frame beta chains. Rows are unified per CDR3 protein, each entry keeping the most common DNA and genes. This sample lists about 820,000 distinct CDR3 sequences; roughly 58% were detected once. Around 4.5% of the sample is held by the ten biggest clonotypes. Antigen specificity for these receptors is unknown. Source material: blood. These TCRs come from a girl aged 5 to 17 with multiple sclerosis.

CDR3 residues: CSARIPGLATQETQYF. The CDR3 nucleotides are TGCAGTGCTAGAATCCCGGGACTAGCGACCCAAGAGACCCAGTACTTC. The rearrangement uses TRBV20-1 and TRBJ2-5, with 10 bases fitting TRBD2. V lost 2 bases to trimming and J lost 1 base; unmatched junction nucleotides: 7. The CDR3 loop spans 16 amino acids. Germline V gene sequence: CDR1 DFQATT, CDR2 SNEGSKA (reference sequence).

V is TRBV5-1 and J is TRBJ2-7; 7 bases agree with TRBD2. The germline V gene has CDR1 SGHRS and CDR2 YFSETQ. This CDR3 has 15 residues. J lost 1 base, V lost 4 bases, and 8 bases had no gene match. DNA for the CDR3: TGCGCCAGCAGCACCCAGCGGGGTCCTTCCTACGAGCAGTACTTC. Residues: CASSTQRGPSYEQYF.

The rearrangement joins TRBV3-1 to TRBJ2-7; D is uncertain. Germline V CDR1 and CDR2: LGHDT, YNNKEL (reference sequence). V was clipped by 4 bases and J by 5 bases, with 18 bases between them. This CDR3 region has 15 residues. CDR3 protein: CASSLTFNLRNEQYF. CDR3 sequence (DNA): TGTGCCAGCAGCCTTACATTCAACCTACGTAACGAGCAGTACTTC.

This chain connects TRBV5-1 to TRBJ2-3; D remains ambiguous. Germline-derived CDR1 and CDR2 are SGHRS and YFSETQ. V was trimmed by 4 bases and J by 8 bases, leaving 11 bases between them. This CDR3 contains 12 residues. The CDR3: CASSRQVGTQYF. The CDR3, as DNA: TGCGCCAGCAGCCGCCAGGTCGGTACGCAGTATTTT.

This clonotype has just a few counts. The V gene is TRBV29-1, the J gene TRBJ2-1, with D perhaps matching TRBD1 or TRBD2 (5 bases each). Germline V gene lookup returns CDR1 SQVTM and CDR2 ANQGSEA. The CDR3 is 15 amino acids. V lost 0 bases and J 7 bases, leaving 16 bases between the germline ends. The CDR3 loop is CSVEDPRGPGNEQFF. As DNA, the CDR3 is TGCAGCGTTGAAGATCCGAGGGGCCCGGGGAATGAGCAGTTCTTC.

The V and J genes are TRBV20-1 and TRBJ1-2, with D unresolved. The germline V gene encodes CDR1 DFQATT and CDR2 SNEGSKA (reference sequence). The V end lost 0 bases, the J end lost 5 bases, and 4 bases lay between the germline ends. This CDR3 spans 11 amino acids. The CDR3 coding sequence is TGCAGTGCTAGAGACTGGTATGGCTACACCTTC. Translation: CSARDWYGYTF.

The chain combines TRBV11-2 with TRBJ1-5, with D possibly matching TRBD1 (5 bases). There are 18 residues in the CDR3. The ends were cut back, 5 bases at V and 1 base at J, with 21 bases in the middle. The germline gives CDR1 SGHAT, CDR2 FQNNGV. Here the CDR3 DNA reads TGTGCCAGCAGCCCAACCCTCGGGGGATTGGGGAGCAATCAGCCCCAGCATTTT. It encodes CASSPTLGGLGSNQPQHF.

This clonotype has just a few counts. The chain combines TRBV12-3 or TRBV12-4 with TRBJ1-2; no clear D. The V and J ends lost 8 bases and 6 bases respectively, with 16 bases between them. The CDR3 is made up of 13 amino acids. CDR3 nucleotide sequence: TGTGCCAGCGGACTCCCGAAGGGTAATGGCTACACCTTC. This encodes CASGLPKGNGYTF.

The chain links TRBV30 to TRBJ2-3, with D possibly being TRBD2 (6 bases). This CDR3 has 13 residues. Between the trimmed V and J ends, which lost 4 bases and 0 bases, there was a span of 8 bases. From germline, CDR1 is GTSNPN and CDR2 SVGIG (reference sequence). The CDR3 bases are TGTGCCTGGACCGCGGGAAGCACAGATACGCAGTATTTT. It is translated as CAWTAGSTDTQYF.

This chain connects TRBV5-1 to TRBJ2-5; no clear D. The V gene lost 1 base and the J gene lost 1 base, with 11 bases spanning the gap. CDR1 and CDR2 (germline): SGHRS, YFSETQ. The CDR3 runs 15 residues. CDR3 loop: CASSLSTAPQETQYF. The DNA of the CDR3 is TGCGCCAGCAGCTTGTCAACTGCCCCCCAAGAGACCCAGTACTTC.

This chain joins TRBV18 and TRBJ2-7; D perhaps matches TRBD2 (5 bases). Germline CDR1 KGHSH, CDR2 LQKENI. The CDR3 spans 15 residues. V lost 1 base and J lost 3, with 13 bases in between. The chain's CDR3 is CASSPQSGVSYEQYF. CDR3 nucleotides: TGTGCCAGCTCACCACAGAGCGGAGTTAGCTACGAGCAGTACTTC.

The rearrangement uses TRBV7-3 and TRBJ2-7, with D tentatively TRBD2 (6 bases). The V end was cut by 1 base, the J end by 3 bases, with 13 bases between. Germline V gene data show CDR1 as SGHTA and CDR2 as FQGTGA. This CDR3 contains 15 residues. DNA of the CDR3: TGTGCCAGCAGCTTAAAGGCGGGGCTCGACTACGAGCAGTACTTC. Translated, it gives CASSLKAGLDYEQYF.

This clonotype has only one observation. The genes are TRBV29-1 and TRBJ2-1; TRBD2 aligns across 11 bases. Germline loops: CDR1 SQVTM, CDR2 ANQGSEA. V lost 7 bases and J lost 6; bases outside the gene matches: 5. The CDR3 consists of 13 residues. CDR3 amino acids: CSGAGTSGNEQFF. The CDR3 nucleotides are TGCAGCGGCGCCGGGACTAGCGGCAATGAGCAGTTCTTC.

The V call is TRBV12-3 or TRBV12-4, the J call TRBJ1-5; no clear D. V lost 0 bases and J 6 bases, leaving 12 bases between the germline ends. This CDR3 comprises 15 residues. The CDR3 DNA follows: TGTGCCAGCAGTTTAGCTCCTACGGGTGGTCAGCCCCAGCATTTT. This translates into CASSLAPTGGQPQHF.

The sample holds a few counts of this clonotype. This chain joins TRBV29-1 and TRBJ2-1, with D unclear. This CDR3 region has 14 residues. Germline loops: CDR1 SQVTM, CDR2 ANQGSEA. The V end lost 3 bases, the J end lost 0 bases, and 9 bases lay between the germline ends. This CDR3 reads CSVESKRSYNEQFF. For the CDR3, the DNA is TGCAGCGTTGAGAGTAAACGCTCCTACAATGAGCAGTTCTTC.

This clonotype was counted only a few times. The V gene is TRBV5-6, the J gene TRBJ2-1; D perhaps matches TRBD1 (6 bases). Germline V CDR1 and CDR2: SGHDT, YYEEEE. This CDR3 is built from 16 residues. V gave up 0 bases and J gave up 4 bases, with 14 bases separating them. As DNA, the CDR3 is TGTGCCAGCAGCTTGGCGCTGGGGGCGCGTTACAATGAGCAGTTCTTC. It is translated as CASSLALGARYNEQFF.

This sequence joins TRBV5-1 and TRBJ2-7; a weak D match, TRBD1 (5 bases). The CDR3 loop spans 14 amino acids. The germline CDR1 and CDR2 sequences are SGHRS and YFSETQ. Trimming removed 2 bases at V and 1 base at J, with 10 bases between. CDR3 sequence (DNA): TGCGCCAGCAGCTTAGAAAGACAGTCCTACGAGCAGTACTTC. It is translated as CASSLERQSYEQYF.

The chain has TRBV20-1 and TRBJ2-5; the D is unclear. Trimming cost V 5 bases and J 3 bases, with 4 bases left between them. The CDR3 is 10 amino acids. In germline, CDR1 is DFQATT, CDR2 SNEGSKA (reference sequence). The CDR3 protein is CSAAEETQYF. As DNA, the CDR3 is TGCAGTGCTGCAGAAGAGACCCAGTACTTC.

The chain has TRBV20-1 and TRBJ1-2; 8 bases align to TRBD1. Per the germline V gene, CDR1 is DFQATT and CDR2 is SNEGSKA (reference sequence). This CDR3 has 14 amino acids. After removal of 1 base from V and 0 bases from J, the junction contained 1 base not matched to a gene. DNA of the CDR3: TGCAGTGCTAGAGGGGACAGGACTAACTATGGCTACACCTTC. Protein: CSARGDRTNYGYTF.

The V and J genes are TRBV27 and TRBJ1-2; weak D call: TRBD1 (5 bases). The germline V and J ends were trimmed by 5 bases and 4 bases, with 11 bases remaining between them. Germline CDR1 and CDR2: MNHEY and SMNVEV (reference sequence). The CDR3 runs 13 residues. In nucleotides, the CDR3 is TGTGCCAGCAGTCCGGGGCCTAGCTATGGCTACACCTTC. It translates to CASSPGPSYGYTF.

The gene calls are TRBV29-1 and TRBJ1-4, with D tentatively TRBD1 (5 bases). Germline V gene lookup returns CDR1 SQVTM and CDR2 ANQGSEA. This CDR3 has 16 amino acids. Trimming left V 7 bases short and J 7 bases short, with 25 bases between. The CDR3 reads CSASTLDGAIGEKLFF. The CDR3 nucleotides read TGCAGCGCCTCGACCTTGGACGGGGCTATCGGTGAAAAACTGTTTTTT.

The gene calls are TRBV18 and TRBJ1-6, with D perhaps matching TRBD1 (6 bases). Trimming shortened V by 6 bases and J by 3 bases, and 15 bases separated the two germline ends. The germline V gene encodes CDR1 KGHSH and CDR2 LQKENI. The CDR3 is 16 amino acids. CDR3 region: CASSGDTGIYNSPLHF. The CDR3 region has the DNA TGTGCCAGCTCCGGGGACACCGGGATCTATAATTCACCCCTCCACTTT.

The chain combines TRBV5-5 with TRBJ2-5, with D perhaps given as TRBD1 or TRBD2 (6 bases each). CDR3 length: 15 amino acids. Germline V gene data show CDR1 as SGHKS and CDR2 as YYEKEE (reference sequence). V was cut by 6 bases and J by 4 bases, with 19 bases left in between. The CDR3 here is CASIPGAARGETQYF. CDR3 in DNA: TGTGCCAGCATACCGGGGGCCGCCCGGGGAGAGACCCAGTACTTC.

The chain has TRBV4-1 and TRBJ2-7, with 7 bases matching TRBD1. In germline, CDR1 is MGHRA, CDR2 YSYEKL. This CDR3 is built from 14 residues. V shed 0 bases, J shed 5 bases, and the junction held 4 bases outside the gene matches. The CDR3, as DNA: TGCGCCAGCAGCCAAGATCTCAGGGGGAACGAGCAGTACTTC. Amino acids: CASSQDLRGNEQYF.

The V and J genes are TRBV7-9 and TRBJ1-1, with D perhaps TRBD1 (5 bases). The V and J ends lost 8 bases and 4 bases respectively, with 14 bases between them. In germline, CDR1 is SEHNR, CDR2 FQNEAQ (reference sequence). This CDR3 has 13 amino acids. CDR3 nucleotides: TGTGCCAGCTCTCTATCGGGGACCACTGAAGCTTTCTTT. Translation: CASSLSGTTEAFF.

This chain connects TRBV25-1 to TRBJ2-6; TRBD1 agrees at 9 bases. From germline, CDR1 is MGHDK and CDR2 SYGVNS. The length of the CDR3 is 19 residues. V was clipped by 0 bases and J by 0 bases; unmatched bases: 6. CDR3 in amino acids: CASSEYLGQGTSGANVLTF. CDR3 in DNA: TGTGCCAGCAGTGAATATCTGGGACAGGGCACCTCTGGGGCCAACGTCCTGACTTTC.

V is TRBV7-9 and J is TRBJ2-5; 9 nucleotides line up with TRBD2. CDR3 size: 18 residues. Germline CDR1 SEHNR, CDR2 FQNEAQ (reference sequence). J gave up 2 bases and V 4 bases, and 14 bases lay outside the gene matches. The chain's CDR3 is CASSSRGHLAGLQETQYF. For the CDR3, the DNA is TGTGCCAGCAGCTCTAGGGGCCATCTAGCGGGGCTACAAGAGACCCAGTACTTC.

V usage is TRBV2 and J usage is TRBJ1-2, with a weak D call TRBD1 (6 bases). Germline-derived CDR1 and CDR2 are SNHLY and FYNNEI. This CDR3 region has 14 residues. V lost 8 bases and J 4 bases, leaving 17 bases between the germline ends. The CDR3 sequence is CASAPGKGVYGYTF. The CDR3 DNA follows: TGTGCCAGCGCCCCAGGCAAGGGGGTCTATGGCTACACCTTC.

This clonotype turned up a few times. J is TRBJ2-7 and V is TRBV5-1; D possibly matches TRBD1 or TRBD2 (5 bases each). Germline V gene lookup returns CDR1 SGHRS and CDR2 YFSETQ. V gave up 4 bases and J gave up 5 bases, with 13 bases separating them. CDR3 length equals 13 residues. CDR3 residues: CASSTPGTDEQYF. CDR3 nucleotides: TGCGCCAGCAGCACCCCGGGGACCGACGAGCAGTACTTC.

The chain uses TRBV18 and TRBJ1-2; D unresolved. The germline CDR1 and CDR2 sequences are KGHSH and LQKENI. The CDR3 has 14 amino acids. V gave up 3 bases and J gave up 2 bases, with 10 bases separating them. CDR3 sequence: CASSPGALNYGYTF. The CDR3 nucleotides are TGTGCCAGCTCACCGGGAGCCTTGAACTATGGCTACACCTTC.

The chain uses TRBV6-5 and TRBJ2-5; D remains ambiguous. Germline lookup yields CDR1 MNHEY and CDR2 SVGAGI. V was cut by 4 bases and J by 11 bases, with 14 bases left in between. The CDR3 is 12 residues long. The CDR3 coding sequence is TGTGCCAGCAGTTCTCCCCCGCGTGAGCAGTACTTC. Residues: CASSSPPREQYF.